This note documents a single T cell receptor beta chain sequence. This entry is derived from a study of shared clonotypes between healthy human individuals. Assay: immunoSEQ multiplex PCR; the TCRdb copy retains only in-frame clones and omits some. The sample holds 550,000 to 850,000 clones, 72% seen once. The CDR3 is made up of 13 amino acids. Germline V CDR1 and CDR2: SEHNR, FQNEAQ (reference sequence). V lost 11 bases and J lost 5; bases outside the gene matches: 8. The V and J genes are TRBV7-9 and TRBJ2-2, with TRBD1 matching over 7 bases. The sequenced material came from memory CD4+ T cells sorted from blood. The subset is: CD45RA-negative fraction. The receptor was isolated from a young woman in good health. CDR3 in DNA: TGTGCCCCCGGGACAGTATATACCGGGGAGCTGTTTTTT. This encodes CAPGTVYTGELFF.